Listed here are 20 T cell receptor beta chains from one sample, sequenced in a study of shared clonotypes between healthy human individuals. The method was immunoSEQ multiplex PCR; TCRdb's version includes in-frame clones alone and lacks a portion of them. Of a few million clones in the sample, around 93% are singletons; the top ten hold less than 2%. Terminally differentiated effector memory CD45RA+ cells were left out of the naive CD8 fraction, which was CD45RO-negative and positively selected for CCR7. The specimen sequenced was naive CD8+ T cells from PBMCs. All receptors derive from a young man in good health. Some clones in this sample may be carry-over from other donors' samples.

The J gene is TRBJ2-7, the V gene TRBV5-6; a weak D match, TRBD1 (6 bases). From germline, CDR1 is SGHDT and CDR2 YYEEEE. The germline V and J ends were trimmed by 0 bases and 4 bases, with 14 bases remaining between them. This CDR3 region has 15 residues. CDR3 DNA sequence: TGTGCCAGCAGCTTGGGCCGGGACACGCGATACGAGCAGTACTTC. Translation gives CASSLGRDTRYEQYF.

This chain uses TRBV28 with TRBJ1-1; maybe TRBD1 (6 bases). V lost 7 bases to trimming and J lost 2 bases, with 14 bases between them. The CDR3 covers 14 residues. CDR1 and CDR2 (germline): MDHEN, SYDVKM. CDR3 loop: CASTIQGGNTEAFF. CDR3 nucleotide sequence: TGTGCCAGCACTATACAGGGTGGCAACACTGAAGCTTTCTTT.

The J gene is TRBJ1-2, the V gene TRBV28; 9 nucleotides line up with TRBD1. The CDR3 runs 11 residues. V was clipped by 10 bases and J by 6 bases; unmatched bases: 3. Per the germline V gene, CDR1 is MDHEN and CDR2 is SYDVKM. CDR3 nucleotides: TGTGCCATCTGGACAGGGGATGGCTACACCTTC. Translated, it gives CAIWTGDGYTF.

In the case of this clone: This CDR3 is also generated by other DNA sequences in the sample. V is TRBV9 and J is TRBJ1-2; D is ambiguous. The V gene lost 0 bases and the J gene lost 4 bases, with 10 bases spanning the gap. From germline, CDR1 is SGDLS and CDR2 YYNGEE. This CDR3 is built from 14 residues. This chain's CDR3 is CASSVGRESYGYTF. DNA of the CDR3: TGTGCCAGCAGCGTAGGTAGGGAATCCTATGGCTACACCTTC.

This chain joins TRBV7-9 and TRBJ1-1; D is undetermined. Germline CDR1 and CDR2: SEHNR and FQNEAQ (reference sequence). Trimming shortened V by 4 bases and J by 4 bases, and 13 bases separated the two germline ends. The CDR3 loop spans 14 amino acids. This CDR3 is CASSSLGGATEAFF. The CDR3 DNA follows: TGTGCCAGCAGCTCTCTCGGTGGTGCCACTGAAGCTTTCTTT.

The J gene is TRBJ2-7, the V gene TRBV27; 9 nucleotides agree with TRBD1. The germline V gene encodes CDR1 MNHEY and CDR2 SMNVEV (reference sequence). The CDR3 runs to 16 residues. J was trimmed by 3 bases and V by 7 bases; bases with no gene match: 13. CDR3 DNA: TGTGCCAGCACAACCTCAGGGGGGGACAGGGACTACGAGCAGTACTTC. Amino acids: CASTTSGGDRDYEQYF.

The chain uses TRBV27 and TRBJ2-5, with D perhaps TRBD1 or TRBD2 (5 bases each). There are 14 residues in the CDR3. Germline V gene data show CDR1 as MNHEY and CDR2 as SMNVEV (reference sequence). Trimming stripped 3 bases from V and 4 bases from J, with 12 bases between. The CDR3 coding sequence is TGTGCCAGCAGTTTCCAGGGACCCCGAGAGACCCAGTACTTC. Translated: CASSFQGPRETQYF.

The rearrangement links TRBV7-9 to TRBJ2-1; TRBD1 might be the D (5 bases). Trimming pared 6 bases from V and 3 bases from J, leaving 12 bases between. This CDR3 has 14 residues. Germline assignment: CDR1 SEHNR and CDR2 FQNEAQ (reference sequence). The CDR3 region is CASRDGADYNEQFF. The CDR3 DNA reads as TGTGCCAGCAGAGATGGGGCAGACTACAATGAGCAGTTCTTC.

The V and J genes are TRBV11-2 and TRBJ2-1; no firm D call. V lost 0 bases and J 9 bases, leaving 15 bases between the germline ends. Germline CDR1 and CDR2: SGHAT and FQNNGV. The CDR3 sequence is 15 residues long. The CDR3 DNA reads as TGTGCCAGCAGCTTAGAGTCTTTGGCAGGCGTTGAGCAGTTCTTC. It codes for CASSLESLAGVEQFF. The entire variable domain, with the rest obtained from reference TRBV11-2 and TRBJ2-1, is as follows: EAGVAQSPRYKIIEKRQSVAFWCNPISGHATLYWYQQILGQGPKLLIQFQNNGVVDDSQLPKDRFSAERLKGVDSTLKIQPAKLEDSAVYLCASSLESLAGVEQFFGPGTRLTVL.

The gene calls are TRBV6-6 and TRBJ2-5; 9 bases line up with TRBD1. Germline V gives CDR1 MNHNY, CDR2 SVGAGI (reference sequence). V lost 6 bases, J lost 1 base, and 3 bases stayed unmatched. The CDR3 spans 14 residues. DNA of the CDR3: TGTGCCAGCAGAAAGGACAGGGGCCAAGAGACCCAGTACTTC. It is translated as CASRKDRGQETQYF.

V and J are TRBV6-5 and TRBJ1-4; maybe TRBD1 (6 bases). CDR3 size: 13 residues. Germline V gives CDR1 MNHEY, CDR2 SVGAGI. V lost 6 bases and J lost 4, with 9 bases in between. CDR3 sequence (DNA): TGTGCCAGCAGGAGACAGGATAATGAAAAACTGTTTTTT. This translates into CASRRQDNEKLFF.

V and J are TRBV27 and TRBJ2-2; 10 bases match TRBD1. Germline-derived CDR1 and CDR2 are MNHEY and SMNVEV (reference sequence). This CDR3 has 17 residues. The J segment lost 1 base and the V segment lost 2 bases, leaving 4 bases of the junction unmatched. CDR3 residues: CASSLIWTGGNTGELFF. The CDR3 DNA sequence: TGTGCCAGCAGTTTAATCTGGACAGGGGGGAACACCGGGGAGCTGTTTTTT.

This chain links TRBV7-9 with TRBJ2-7; 7 bases fit TRBD1. This CDR3 is built from 14 residues. Germline CDR1 is SEHNR and CDR2 is FQNEAQ (reference sequence). V lost 4 bases to trimming and J lost 1 base; unmatched junction nucleotides: 4. CDR3 sequence reads: CASSSSGQSYEQYF. Written as DNA, the CDR3 is TGTGCCAGCAGCTCCTCGGGACAGTCCTACGAGCAGTACTTC.

This clone was counted only a few times. The chain combines TRBV7-7 with TRBJ1-1; D call uncertain. Germline V CDR1 and CDR2: SSHAT, FNYEAQ (reference sequence). Trimming stripped 1 base from V and 0 bases from J, with 3 bases between. The CDR3 runs 13 residues. The CDR3 region is CASSLEVNTEAFF. As DNA, the CDR3 is TGTGCCAGCAGCTTAGAGGTGAACACTGAAGCTTTCTTT.

The gene calls are TRBV9 and TRBJ2-5, with D perhaps assigned TRBD1 or TRBD2 (5 bases each). Trimming left V 4 bases short and J 4 bases short, with 14 bases between. Germline CDR1 SGDLS, CDR2 YYNGEE. CDR3 length: 14 amino acids. The CDR3, as DNA: TGTGCCAGCAGCTCCCAGGACGGGGCAGAGACCCAGTACTTC. It yields the protein CASSSQDGAETQYF.

V and J are TRBV4-1 and TRBJ1-5, with D possibly TRBD1 on 5 matching bases. CDR3 length: 18 residues. The germline CDR1 and CDR2 sequences are MGHRA and YSYEKL. Trimming removed 2 bases at V and 6 bases at J, with 23 bases between. This CDR3 reads CASSQPPGVGEKSQPQHF. In nucleotides, the CDR3 is TGCGCCAGCAGCCAACCCCCCGGGGTGGGGGAAAAGAGTCAGCCCCAGCATTTT.

The chain couples TRBV14 to TRBJ1-1; D is uncertain. The ends were cut back, 4 bases at V and 3 bases at J, with 18 bases in the middle. The germline V gene encodes CDR1 SGHDN and CDR2 FVKESK. The CDR3 has 16 residues. CDR3 residues: CASSRPYPPRDTEAFF. CDR3 bases: TGTGCCAGCAGCCGCCCATACCCGCCGCGGGACACTGAAGCTTTCTTT.

The chain has TRBV25-1 and TRBJ2-3, with 8 bases aligning to TRBD2. The CDR3 runs to 12 residues. Trimming cost V 6 bases and J 10 bases; bases outside gene matches: 6. Germline V lookup: CDR1 MGHDK, CDR2 SYGVNS. CDR3 region: CASSLWTSSQYF. CDR3 nucleotides: TGTGCCAGCAGCCTATGGACTAGCTCGCAGTATTTT.

The rearrangement joins TRBV27 to TRBJ2-5; 12 bases fit TRBD2. The germline V gene has CDR1 MNHEY and CDR2 SMNVEV (reference sequence). The CDR3 sequence is 16 residues long. J lost 2 bases, V lost 4 bases, and 5 bases had no gene match. Here the CDR3 DNA reads TGTGCCAGCAGTTGGTTAGGGACTAGCGGGCAAGAGACCCAGTACTTC. Translated, it gives CASSWLGTSGQETQYF.

The J gene is TRBJ2-1, the V gene TRBV28; D uncertain. V gave up 3 bases and J gave up 3 bases, with 12 bases separating them. This CDR3 has 15 residues. Germline V CDR1 and CDR2: MDHEN, SYDVKM. Written as DNA, the CDR3 is TGTGCCAGCAGTTTGGGCTTCTCGATCTACAATGAGCAGTTCTTC. Translating gives CASSLGFSIYNEQFF.